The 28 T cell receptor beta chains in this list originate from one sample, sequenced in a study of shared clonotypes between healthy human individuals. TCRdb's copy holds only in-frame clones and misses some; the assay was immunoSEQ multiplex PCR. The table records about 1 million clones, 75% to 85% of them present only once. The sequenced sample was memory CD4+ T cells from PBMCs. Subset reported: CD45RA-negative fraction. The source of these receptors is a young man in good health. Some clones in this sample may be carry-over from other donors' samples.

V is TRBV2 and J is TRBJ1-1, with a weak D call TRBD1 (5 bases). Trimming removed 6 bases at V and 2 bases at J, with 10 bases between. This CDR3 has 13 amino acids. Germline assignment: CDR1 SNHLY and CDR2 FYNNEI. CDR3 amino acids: CASRRDFNTEAFF. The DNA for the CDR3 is TGTGCCAGCAGGAGGGACTTTAACACTGAAGCTTTCTTT. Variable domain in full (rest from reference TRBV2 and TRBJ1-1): EPEVTQTPSHQVTQMGQEVILRCVPISNHLYFYWYRQILGQKVEFLVSFYNNEISEKSEIFDDQFSVERPDGSNFTLKIRSTKLEDSAMYFCASRRDFNTEAFFGQGTRLTVV.

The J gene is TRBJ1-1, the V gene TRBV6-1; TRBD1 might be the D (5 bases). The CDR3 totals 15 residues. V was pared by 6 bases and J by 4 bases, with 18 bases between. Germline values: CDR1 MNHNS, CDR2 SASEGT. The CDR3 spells CASREWGGSGTEAFF. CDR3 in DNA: TGTGCCAGCAGGGAATGGGGGGGGTCTGGCACTGAAGCTTTCTTT.

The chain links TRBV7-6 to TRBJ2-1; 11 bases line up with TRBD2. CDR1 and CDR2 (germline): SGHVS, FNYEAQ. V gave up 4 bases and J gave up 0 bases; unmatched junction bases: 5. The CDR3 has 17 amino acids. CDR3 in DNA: TGTGCCAGCAGCTCAAGACTAGCGGGATCCTCCTACAATGAGCAGTTCTTC. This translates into CASSSRLAGSSYNEQFF.

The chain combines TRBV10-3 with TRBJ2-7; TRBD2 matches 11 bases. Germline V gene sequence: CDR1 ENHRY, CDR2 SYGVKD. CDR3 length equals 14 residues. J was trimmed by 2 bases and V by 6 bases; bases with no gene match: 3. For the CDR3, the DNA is TGTGCCATCAGCCGGACTAGCGGGCCCTACGAGCAGTACTTC. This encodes CAISRTSGPYEQYF.

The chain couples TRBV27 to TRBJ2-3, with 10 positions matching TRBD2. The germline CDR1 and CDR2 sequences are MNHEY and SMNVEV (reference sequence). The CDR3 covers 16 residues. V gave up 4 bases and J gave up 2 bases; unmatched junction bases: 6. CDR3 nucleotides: TGTGCCAGCAGTTGGCTAGCGGGGGCATCCACAGATACGCAGTATTTT. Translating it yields CASSWLAGASTDTQYF.

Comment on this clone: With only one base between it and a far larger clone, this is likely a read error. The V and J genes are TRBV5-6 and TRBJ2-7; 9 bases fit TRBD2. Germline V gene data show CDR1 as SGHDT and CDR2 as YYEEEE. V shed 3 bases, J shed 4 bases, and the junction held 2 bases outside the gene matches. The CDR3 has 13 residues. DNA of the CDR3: TGTGCCAGCAGCTCGACTAGCGGATACGAGCAGTACTTC. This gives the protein CASSSTSGYEQYF.

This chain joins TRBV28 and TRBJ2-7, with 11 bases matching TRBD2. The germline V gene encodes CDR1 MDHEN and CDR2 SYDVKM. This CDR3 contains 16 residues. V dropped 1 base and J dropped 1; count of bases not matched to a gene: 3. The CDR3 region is CASSLLWTSGSYEQYF. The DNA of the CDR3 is TGTGCCAGCAGTTTATTATGGACTAGCGGGTCCTACGAGCAGTACTTC.

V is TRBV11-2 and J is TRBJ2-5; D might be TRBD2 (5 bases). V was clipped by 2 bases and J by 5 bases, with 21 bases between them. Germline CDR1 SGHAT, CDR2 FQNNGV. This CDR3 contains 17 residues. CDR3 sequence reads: CASSLFFGRAGRETQYF. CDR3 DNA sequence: TGTGCCAGCAGCTTATTTTTCGGACGGGCGGGTCGGGAGACCCAGTACTTC.

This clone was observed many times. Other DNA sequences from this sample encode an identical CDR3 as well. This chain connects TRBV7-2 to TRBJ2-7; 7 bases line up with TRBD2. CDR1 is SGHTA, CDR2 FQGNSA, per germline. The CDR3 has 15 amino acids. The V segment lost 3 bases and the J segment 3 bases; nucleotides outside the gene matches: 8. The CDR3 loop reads CASSLVPGGLYEQYF. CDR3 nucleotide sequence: TGTGCCAGCAGCTTGGTCCCGGGAGGTCTCTACGAGCAGTACTTC.

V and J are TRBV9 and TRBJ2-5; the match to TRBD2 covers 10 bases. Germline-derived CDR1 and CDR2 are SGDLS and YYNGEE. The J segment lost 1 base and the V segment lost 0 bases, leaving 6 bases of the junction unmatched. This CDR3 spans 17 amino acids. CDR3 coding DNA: TGTGCCAGCAGCGTAGCTTCGGCTAGCGGGAGCCAAGAGACCCAGTACTTC. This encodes CASSVASASGSQETQYF.

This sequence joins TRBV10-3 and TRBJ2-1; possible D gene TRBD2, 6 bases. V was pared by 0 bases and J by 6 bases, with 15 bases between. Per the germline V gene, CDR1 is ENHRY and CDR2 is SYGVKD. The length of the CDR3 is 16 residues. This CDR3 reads CAISESRGLPRNEQFF. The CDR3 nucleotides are TGTGCCATCAGTGAGTCTAGGGGACTCCCTCGCAATGAGCAGTTCTTC.

CDR3 bases: TGTGCCAGCAGTGTTCAGGGCCGCTCTGGAAACACCATATATTTT. It translates to CASSVQGRSGNTIYF. This rearrangement joins TRBV28 to TRBJ1-3, with D tentatively TRBD1 (5 bases). The V end was cut by 5 bases, the J end by 0 bases, with 11 bases between. The CDR3 length is 15 residues. In germline, CDR1 is MDHEN, CDR2 SYDVKM.

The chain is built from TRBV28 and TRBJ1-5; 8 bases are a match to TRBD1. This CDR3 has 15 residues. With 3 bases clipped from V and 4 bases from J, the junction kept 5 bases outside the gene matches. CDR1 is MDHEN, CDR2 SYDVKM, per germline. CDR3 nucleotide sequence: TGTGCCAGCAGTTTTGGGACAGGTGGGAATCAGCCCCAGCATTTT. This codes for CASSFGTGGNQPQHF. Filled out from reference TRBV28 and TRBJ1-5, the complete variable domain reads DVKVTQSSRYLVKRTGEKVFLECVQDMDHENMFWYRQDPGLGLRLIYFSYDVKMKEKGDIPEGYSVSREKKERFSLILESASTNQTSMYLCASSFGTGGNQPQHFGDGTRLSIL.

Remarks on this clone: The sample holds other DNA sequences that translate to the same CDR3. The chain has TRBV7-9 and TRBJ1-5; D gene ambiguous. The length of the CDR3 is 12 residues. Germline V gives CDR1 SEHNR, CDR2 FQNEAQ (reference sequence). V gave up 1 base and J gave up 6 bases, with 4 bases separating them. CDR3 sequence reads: CASSLGTQPQHF. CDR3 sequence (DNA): TGTGCCAGCAGCTTAGGTACTCAGCCCCAGCATTTT.

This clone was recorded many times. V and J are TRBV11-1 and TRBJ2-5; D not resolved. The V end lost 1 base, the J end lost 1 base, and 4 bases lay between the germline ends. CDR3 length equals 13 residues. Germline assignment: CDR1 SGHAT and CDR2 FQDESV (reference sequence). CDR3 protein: CASSLGVQETQYF. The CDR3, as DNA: TGTGCCAGCAGCTTAGGGGTCCAAGAGACCCAGTACTTC.

The CDR3 nucleotides are TGCGCCAGCAGCCAGGCAGACAGAAGCACAGATACGCAGTATTTT. As protein: CASSQADRSTDTQYF. The chain is built from TRBV4-1 and TRBJ2-3; D might be TRBD1 (5 bases). V was cut by 3 bases and J by 0 bases, with 10 bases left in between. Germline loops: CDR1 MGHRA, CDR2 YSYEKL. This CDR3 is 15 amino acids long.

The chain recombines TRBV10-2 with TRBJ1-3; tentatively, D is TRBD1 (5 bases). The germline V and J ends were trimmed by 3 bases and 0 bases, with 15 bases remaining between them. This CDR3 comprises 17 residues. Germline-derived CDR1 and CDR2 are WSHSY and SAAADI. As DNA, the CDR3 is TGCGCCAGCAGTGACCCCGGGACTCCCGGCTCTGGAAACACCATATATTTT. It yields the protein CASSDPGTPGSGNTIYF.

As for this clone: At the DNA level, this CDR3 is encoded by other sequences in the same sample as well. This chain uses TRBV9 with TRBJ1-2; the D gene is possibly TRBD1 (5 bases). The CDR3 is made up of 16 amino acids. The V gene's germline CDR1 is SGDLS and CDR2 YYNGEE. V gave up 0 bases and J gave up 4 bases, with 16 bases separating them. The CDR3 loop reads CASSVERERDRYGYTF. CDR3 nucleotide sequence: TGTGCCAGCAGCGTAGAGCGGGAGAGGGACCGCTATGGCTACACCTTC.

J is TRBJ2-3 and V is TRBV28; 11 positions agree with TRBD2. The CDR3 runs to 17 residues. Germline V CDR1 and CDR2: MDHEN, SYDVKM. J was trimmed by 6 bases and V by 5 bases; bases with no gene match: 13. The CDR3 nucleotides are TGTGCCAGCAGTCCCCCGGCTAGCGGGAGGCCGCGGGATACGCAGTATTTT. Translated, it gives CASSPPASGRPRDTQYF.

The CDR3 DNA reads as TGCGCCAGCAGCCAAGATGCGGTGCGGTCTAGCTCCTACAATGAGCAGTTCTTC. Protein: CASSQDAVRSSSYNEQFF. The chain recombines TRBV4-1 with TRBJ2-1; D remains unclear. Germline CDR1 MGHRA, CDR2 YSYEKL. V lost 0 bases to trimming and J lost 0 bases, with 15 bases between them. CDR3 size: 18 residues.

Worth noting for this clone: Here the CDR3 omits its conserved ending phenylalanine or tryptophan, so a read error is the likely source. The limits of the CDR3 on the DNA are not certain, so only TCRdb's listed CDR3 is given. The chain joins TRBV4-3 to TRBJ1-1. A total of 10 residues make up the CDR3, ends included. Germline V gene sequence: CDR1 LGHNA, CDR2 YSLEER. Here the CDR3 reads CASSLSHPSE.

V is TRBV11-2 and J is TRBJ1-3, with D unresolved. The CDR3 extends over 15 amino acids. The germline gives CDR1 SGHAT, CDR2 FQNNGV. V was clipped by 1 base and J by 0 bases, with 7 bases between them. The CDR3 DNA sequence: TGTGCCAGCAGCTTAGTTTCCTACTCTGGAAACACCATATATTTT. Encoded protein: CASSLVSYSGNTIYF.

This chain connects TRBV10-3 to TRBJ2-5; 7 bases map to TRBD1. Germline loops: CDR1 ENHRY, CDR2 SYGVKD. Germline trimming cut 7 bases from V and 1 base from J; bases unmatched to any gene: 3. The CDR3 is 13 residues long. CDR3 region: CAITAGGQETQYF. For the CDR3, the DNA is TGTGCCATCACGGCAGGGGGCCAAGAGACCCAGTACTTC.

CDR3 bases: TGTGCCAGCAGTGCGGGTATAACTGGAAACACCATATATTTT. Translation: CASSAGITGNTIYF. The chain combines TRBV6-1 with TRBJ1-3; D gene uncertain. Trimming cost V 4 bases and J 2 bases, with 9 bases left between them. Germline V gene data show CDR1 as MNHNS and CDR2 as SASEGT. The CDR3 has 14 residues.

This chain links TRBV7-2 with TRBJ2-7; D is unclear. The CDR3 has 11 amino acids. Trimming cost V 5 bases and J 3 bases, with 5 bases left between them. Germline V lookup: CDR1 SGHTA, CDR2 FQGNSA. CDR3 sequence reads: CASSAHYEQYF. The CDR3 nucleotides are TGTGCCAGCAGCGCCCACTACGAGCAGTACTTC.

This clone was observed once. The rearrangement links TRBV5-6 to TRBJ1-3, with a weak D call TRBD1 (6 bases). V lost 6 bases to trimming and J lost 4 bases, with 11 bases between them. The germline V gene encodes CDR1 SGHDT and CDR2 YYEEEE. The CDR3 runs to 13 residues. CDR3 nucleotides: TGTGCCAGCACGAGGGGGGGCGGAAACACCATATATTTT. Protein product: CASTRGGGNTIYF.

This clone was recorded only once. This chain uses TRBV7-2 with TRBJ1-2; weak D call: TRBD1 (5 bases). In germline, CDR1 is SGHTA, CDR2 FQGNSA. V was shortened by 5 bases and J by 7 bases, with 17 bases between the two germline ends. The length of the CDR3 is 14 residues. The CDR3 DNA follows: TGTGCCAGCAGCCCTCGGGGGGTGTGGGGTGGCTACACCTTC. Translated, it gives CASSPRGVWGGYTF.

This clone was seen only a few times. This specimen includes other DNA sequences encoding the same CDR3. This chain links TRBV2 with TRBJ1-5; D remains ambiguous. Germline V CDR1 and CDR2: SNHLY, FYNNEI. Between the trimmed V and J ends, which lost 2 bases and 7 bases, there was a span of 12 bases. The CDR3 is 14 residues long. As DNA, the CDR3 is TGTGCCAGCAGTGAAAGGCATGAAGGCCAGCCCCAGCATTTT. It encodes CASSERHEGQPQHF.